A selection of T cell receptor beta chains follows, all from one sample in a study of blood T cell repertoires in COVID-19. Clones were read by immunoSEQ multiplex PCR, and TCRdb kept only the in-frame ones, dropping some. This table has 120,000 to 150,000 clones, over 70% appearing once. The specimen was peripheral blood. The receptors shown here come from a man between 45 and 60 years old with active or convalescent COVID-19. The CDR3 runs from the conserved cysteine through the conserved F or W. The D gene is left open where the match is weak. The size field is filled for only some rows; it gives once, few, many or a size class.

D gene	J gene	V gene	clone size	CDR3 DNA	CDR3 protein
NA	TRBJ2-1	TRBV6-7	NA	TGTGCCAGCAGTCTTGACCAGGTGGTTTGGGACAATGAGCAGTTCTTC	CASSLDQVVWDNEQFF
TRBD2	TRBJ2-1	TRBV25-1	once	TGTGCCAGCAGCTTTAGCGGGAGGCCGGGGCAGTTCTTC	CASSFSGRPGQFF
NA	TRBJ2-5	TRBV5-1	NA	TGCGCCAGCAGCCCGTTACAGGGGGGGCAAGAGACCCAGTACTTC	CASSPLQGGQETQYF
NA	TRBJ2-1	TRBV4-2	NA	TGTGCCAGCAGCCACAATCTCGACACATACAATGAGCAGTTCTTC	CASSHNLDTYNEQFF
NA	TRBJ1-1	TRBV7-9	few	TGTGCCAGCAGCTTAGCAAACAGGGTTGGCACTGAAGCTTTCTTT	CASSLANRVGTEAFF
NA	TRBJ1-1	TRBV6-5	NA	TGTGCCAGCTCAACCGCCGACAGTGAAGCTTTCTTT	CASSTADSEAFF
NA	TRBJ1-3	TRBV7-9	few	TGTGCCAGCAGCCAAAAATCGGGGTCCGGAAACACCATATATTTT	CASSQKSGSGNTIYF
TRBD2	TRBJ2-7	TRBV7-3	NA	TGTGCCAGCAGCTTAACTGGGCTAGCGGGAGACGAGCAGTACTTC	CASSLTGLAGDEQYF
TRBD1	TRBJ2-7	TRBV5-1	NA	TGCGCCAGCACCCCGGGACAGGGTAACGAGCAGTACTTC	CASTPGQGNEQYF
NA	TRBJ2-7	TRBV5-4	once	TGTGCCAGCAGGAGCCAGGGTTCCTACGAGCAGTACTTC	CASRSQGSYEQYF
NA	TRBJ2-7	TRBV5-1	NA	TGCGCCAGCAGCTTAGGCTGGGTGCGGACCTACGAGCAGTACTTC	CASSLGWVRTYEQYF
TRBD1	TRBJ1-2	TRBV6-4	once	TGTGCCAGCAGTAGGGGACAGGGTTATGGCTACACCTTC	CASSRGQGYGYTF
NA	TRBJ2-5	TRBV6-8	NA	TGTGCCAGGGTGACATTTTCGGAGACCCAGTACTTC	CARVTFSETQYF
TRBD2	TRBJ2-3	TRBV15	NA	TGTGCCACCACCGATTCCTCTAGCGGGAGGACAGATACGCAGTATTTT	CATTDSSSGRTDTQYF
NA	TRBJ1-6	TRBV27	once	TGTGCCAGCAGTCCAGGACAGTATAATTCACCCCTCCACTTT	CASSPGQYNSPLHF
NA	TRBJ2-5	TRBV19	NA	TGTGCCACCTCGGTCCAAGAGACCCAGTACTTC	CATSVQETQYF
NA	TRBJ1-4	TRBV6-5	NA	TGTGCCACCCGGACAGCAACTAATGAAAAACTGTTTTTT	CATRTATNEKLFF
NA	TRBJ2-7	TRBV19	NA	TGTGCCAGTAGTGGTGGAGGTGCGTACGAGCAGTACTTC	CASSGGGAYEQYF
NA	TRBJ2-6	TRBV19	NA	TGTGCCAGTAGTACCTACAGGGGAGCCGGGACTGGTGGGGCCAACGTCCTGACTTTC	CASSTYRGAGTGGANVLTF
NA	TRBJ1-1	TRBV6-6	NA	TGTGCCAGCAGGTTGGACTGGGACAACAGGGCTTTCTTT	CASRLDWDNRAFF
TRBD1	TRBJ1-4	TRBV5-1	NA	TGCGCCAGCAGCGCCACTCGACAGGGTTGGAGTAGGGTGGATGAAAAACTGTTTTTT	CASSATRQGWSRVDEKLFF
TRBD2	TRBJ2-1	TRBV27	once	TGTGCCAGCAGTTTATCGGGACTAGCGGTCTACAATGAGCAGTTCTTC	CASSLSGLAVYNEQFF
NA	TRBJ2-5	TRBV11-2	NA	TGTGCCAGCAGCTCCCTGTCCTACCAAGAGACCCAGTACTTC	CASSSLSYQETQYF
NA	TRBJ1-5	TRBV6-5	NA	TGTGCCAGCAGTAGGCGGGGGGGGGCTGATCAGCCCCAGCATTTT	CASSRRGGADQPQHF
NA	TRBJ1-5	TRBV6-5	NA	TGTGCCAGCAGCTCTTACGAGGGCTGGAATCAGCCCCAGCATTTT	CASSSYEGWNQPQHF
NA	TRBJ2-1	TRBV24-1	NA	TGTGCCACCAGTGATTTCAGGACATCGAACTCCTACAATGAGCAGTTCTTC	CATSDFRTSNSYNEQFF
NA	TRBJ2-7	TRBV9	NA	TGTGCCAGCAGCCGCGGGACAGCGGCCATCTACGAGCAGTACTTC	CASSRGTAAIYEQYF
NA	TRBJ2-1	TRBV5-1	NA	TGCGCCAGCAGAATAGCTGGGGGGTACAATGAGCAGTTCTTC	CASRIAGGYNEQFF
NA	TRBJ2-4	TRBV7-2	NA	TGTGCCAGCAGCTTAGACTTGAATAACATTCAGTACTTC	CASSLDLNNIQYF
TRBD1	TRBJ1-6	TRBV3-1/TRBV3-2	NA	TGTGCCAGCAGCCAAGGAATGGGCAGGGGGAATAATTCACCCCTCCACTTT	CASSQGMGRGNNSPLHF
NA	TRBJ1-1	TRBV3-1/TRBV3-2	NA	TGTGCCAGCAGCCAAGTGGAGGGTTGGACTGAAGCTTTCTTT	CASSQVEGWTEAFF
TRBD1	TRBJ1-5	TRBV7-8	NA	TGTGCCAGCAGCTTTCTGACAGGGTCTAGCTGGCAGCCCCAGCATTTT	CASSFLTGSSWQPQHF
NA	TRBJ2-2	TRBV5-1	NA	TGCGCCAGCAGCCCCGACTTGGCCGGGGAGCTGTTTTTT	CASSPDLAGELFF
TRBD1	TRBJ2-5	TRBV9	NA	TGTGCCAGCAGCGTAGGGACAGGGTCCCAAGAGACCCAGTACTTC	CASSVGTGSQETQYF
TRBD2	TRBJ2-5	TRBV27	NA	TGTGCCAGCTATAAGCTTGGGGTGGGAGGGGAGGAGACCCAGTACTTC	CASYKLGVGGEETQYF
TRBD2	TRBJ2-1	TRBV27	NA	TGTGCCAGCGGGGGGGTGGGACGCTCTATTTTCTATGAGCAGTTCTTC	CASGGVGRSIFYEQFF
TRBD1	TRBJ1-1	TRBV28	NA	TGTGCCAGCAGCCCGAGACAGGGAAGGGCTTTCTTT	CASSPRQGRAFF
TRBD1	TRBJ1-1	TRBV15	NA	TGTGCCACCAGCACCGGACAGGGGGGCCCTAAAGAAGCTTTCTTT	CATSTGQGGPKEAFF
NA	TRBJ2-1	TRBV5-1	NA	TGCGCCAGCAGCTTGCTGGCGGACTCCTACAATGAGCAGTTCTTC	CASSLLADSYNEQFF
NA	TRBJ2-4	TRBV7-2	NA	TGTGCCAGCAGCTTTCAAACGGGTATAGCCAAAAACATTCAGTACTTC	CASSFQTGIAKNIQYF
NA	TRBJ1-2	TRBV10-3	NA	TGTGCCATCAGTGCAGGGGATGCGATTAACTATGGCTACACCTTC	CAISAGDAINYGYTF
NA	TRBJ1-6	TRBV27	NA	TGTGCCAGCACTACTTCGAGTTGGTCGCTCCTCTTAAATTCACCCCTCCACTTT	CASTTSSWSLLLNSPLHF
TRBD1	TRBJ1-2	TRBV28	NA	TGTGCCAGCAGGGACGGGACAGGAGACTATGGCTACACCTTC	CASRDGTGDYGYTF
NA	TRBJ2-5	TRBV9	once	TGTGCCAGCAGCGTCACAGACAAGGGGCGGGAGACCCAGTACTTC	CASSVTDKGRETQYF
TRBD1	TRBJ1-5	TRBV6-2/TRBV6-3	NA	TGTGCCAGCAGTCGTACTCCGGGACAGGGCCCCAATCAGCCCCAGCATTTT	CASSRTPGQGPNQPQHF
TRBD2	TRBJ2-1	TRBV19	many	TGTGCCAGTAGTAGCGGGAGACAGTGGATTGAGCAGTTCTTC	CASSSGRQWIEQFF
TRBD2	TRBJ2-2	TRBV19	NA	TGTGCCAGTAGTACGAAAGGACTAGCGGGAGTCGGCACCGGGGAGCTGTTTTTT	CASSTKGLAGVGTGELFF
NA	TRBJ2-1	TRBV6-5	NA	TGTGCCAGCAGAGTGGACAGAATTAACAATGAGCAGTTCTTC	CASRVDRINNEQFF
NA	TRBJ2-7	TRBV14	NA	TGTGCCAGCAGCCTTGACAACGGGAGACAGTACTTC	CASSLDNGRQYF
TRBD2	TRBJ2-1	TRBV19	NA	TGTGCCAGTAGTGTGAGTAGCGGGAGCTCCTACAATGAGCAGTTCTTC	CASSVSSGSSYNEQFF
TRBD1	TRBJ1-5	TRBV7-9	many	TGTGCCAGCAGCGGACAGGGTAATGTCGATCAGCCCCAGCATTTT	CASSGQGNVDQPQHF
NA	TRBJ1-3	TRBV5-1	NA	TGCGCCAGCAGCTTGGACGCAGGGCACTCTGGAAACACCATATATTTT	CASSLDAGHSGNTIYF
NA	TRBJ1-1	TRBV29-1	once	TGCAGCGCCCCGGGGGGTCAAGGCACTGAAGCTTTCTTT	CSAPGGQGTEAFF
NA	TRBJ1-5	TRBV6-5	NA	TGTGCCAGCAGCTCCGGGAGGCAGCCCCAGCATTTT	CASSSGRQPQHF
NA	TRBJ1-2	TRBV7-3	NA	TGTGCCAGCAGCTGGGACTGGGGGGATGGCTACACCTTC	CASSWDWGDGYTF
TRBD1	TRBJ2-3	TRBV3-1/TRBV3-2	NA	TGTGCCAGCAGCCACCCACCTGGACAGGGTAGCACAGATACGCAGTATTTT	CASSHPPGQGSTDTQYF
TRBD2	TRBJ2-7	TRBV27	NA	TGTGCCAGCAGTTCAGTAGGACTAGCGGCCTACGAGCAGTACTTC	CASSSVGLAAYEQYF
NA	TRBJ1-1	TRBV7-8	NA	TGTGCCAGCAGCCGGACAGAGAACACTGAAGCTTTCTTT	CASSRTENTEAFF
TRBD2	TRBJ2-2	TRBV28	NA	TGTGCCAGCAGTTTTGGACTAGCGGGAGAGACCGGGGAGCTGTTTTTT	CASSFGLAGETGELFF
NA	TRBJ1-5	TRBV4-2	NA	TGTGCCAGCAGCCAAACCGAGAACCGGGAGGATCAGCCCCAGCATTTT	CASSQTENREDQPQHF